Below are 3 T cell receptor beta chains sequenced from a single sample in a study of spatial heterogeneity in lung cancer. One entry per CDR3 protein, called by TCRdb with MiXCR from the 5' RACE reads. Of tens of thousands of distinct CDR3 sequences listed, roughly 10% were seen once; the top ten hold 6.9%. Specified time point: sample taken at primary tumor resection. Tumor, nontumor lung or frozen PBMC supplied whole RNA that was sequenced unsorted. Sequencing was performed on PBMCs, taken at surgery. All receptors come from a male donor with early-stage non-small cell lung cancer.

The genes are TRBV7-2 and TRBJ2-5, with a tentative D call TRBD1 (5 bases). CDR1 is SGHTA, CDR2 FQGNSA, per germline. This CDR3 has 14 amino acids. V was cut by 5 bases and J by 2 bases, with 12 bases left in between. The CDR3 loop reads CASSPTGYQETQYF. The CDR3 DNA sequence: TGTGCCAGCAGCCCTACAGGTTATCAAGAGACCCAGTACTTC.

This clonotype was seen more than once but under ten times. The chain carries TRBV12-3 or TRBV12-4 and TRBJ1-5, with D tentatively TRBD1 (6 bases). There are 14 residues in the CDR3. The V gene lost 6 bases and the J gene lost 6 bases, with 15 bases spanning the gap. CDR3 DNA sequence: TGTGCCAGCAGCATACATACAGGGTTTCAGCCCCAGCATTTT. Amino acids: CASSIHTGFQPQHF.

A few counts support this clonotype. The V and J genes are TRBV15 and TRBJ1-1, with D possibly TRBD1 on 5 matching bases. Germline CDR1 LNHNV, CDR2 YYDKDF (reference sequence). The CDR3 covers 15 residues. V was pared by 4 bases and J by 0 bases, with 12 bases between. CDR3 nucleotides: TGTGCCACCAGCATCCCGGGGACGGTGAACACTGAAGCTTTCTTT. It is translated as CATSIPGTVNTEAFF.